Listed below are T cell receptor beta chains from one sample, sequenced in a study of cytomegalovirus exposure and HLA in healthy donors. Clones were sequenced by immunoSEQ multiplex PCR, and TCRdb holds only the in-frame ones, with some missing. Here the sample spans more than 150,000 clones, 65% to 90% being singletons. Sample: PBMCs. The receptors shown here come from a girl aged 2 to 10 in good health and CMV-seropositive. The CDR3 runs from the conserved cysteine through the conserved F or W. D genes are given only for firm matches. Part of the rows lack a size; the others show once, few, many or a class for expanded clones.

V	D	J	size	DNA	CDR3
TRBV7-9	TRBD1	TRBJ1-1	.	TGTTCCAGCAGCCCCGGGACAGGGGGTCCTGAAGCTTTCTTT	CSSSPGTGGPEAFF
TRBV18	.	TRBJ1-4	.	TGTGCCAGCAGACCCCGACAGGATGGAAAACTGTTTTTT	CASRPRQDGKLFF
TRBV28	.	TRBJ2-7	once	TGTGCCAGCAGAAGCGGAATTAACTACGAGCAGTACTTC	CASRSGINYEQYF
TRBV28	TRBD2	TRBJ2-1	.	TGTGCCAGCAGCCCCGGTGGGGCTAGCGGATTCTACAATGAGCAGTTCTTC	CASSPGGASGFYNEQFF
TRBV18	TRBD1	TRBJ1-3	.	TGTGCCAGCTCACCCAAGGGACAGGGTGGAAACACCATATATTTT	CASSPKGQGGNTIYF
TRBV11-2	TRBD1	TRBJ1-1	.	TGTGCCAGCAGCTCCTTACGCGACAGGGGAGGCTTGAACACTGAAGCTTTCTTT	CASSSLRDRGGLNTEAFF
TRBV30	TRBD1	TRBJ2-3	.	TGTGCCTGGAGTGACAGGGGGCGATCAGATACGCAGTATTTT	CAWSDRGRSDTQYF
TRBV5-4	.	TRBJ1-2	.	TGTGCCAGCAGCTTGGTTGCAGGGGACGGCTACACCTTC	CASSLVAGDGYTF
TRBV30	.	TRBJ2-2	.	TGTGCCTGGAGTGTACTCCGGCAGACATACGCGAACACCGGGGAGCTGTTTTTT	CAWSVLRQTYANTGELFF
TRBV7-2	TRBD1	TRBJ1-5	.	TGTGCCAGCAGCTCCGGGACAGCATTCAATCAGCCCCAGCATTTT	CASSSGTAFNQPQHF
TRBV28	.	TRBJ2-1	.	TGTGCCAGCATGCTCAGGGTTCATGAGCAGTTCTTC	CASMLRVHEQFF
TRBV9	TRBD1	TRBJ2-2	once	TGTGCCAGCAGCGCCCGGGACAGGGTGGCCGGGGAGCTGTTTTTT	CASSARDRVAGELFF
TRBV5-6	.	TRBJ2-7	.	TGTGCCAGCAGCCTCAGGTTCTTCTCCTACGAGCAGTACTTC	CASSLRFFSYEQYF
TRBV11-3	TRBD1	TRBJ1-5	.	TGTGCCAGCAGCTACCTTCCAGGGACAGGGCAGCCCCAGCATTTT	CASSYLPGTGQPQHF
TRBV11-3	TRBD2	TRBJ2-1	.	TGTGCCAGCAGCCCCAGGGGACTAGCGGGAGTAAATGAGCAGTTCTTC	CASSPRGLAGVNEQFF
TRBV7-8	TRBD1	TRBJ2-7	.	TGTGCCAGCAGCCGCTCTTCCGGGACAGGGGGCGCGGAGAGGCACGAGCAGTACTTC	CASSRSSGTGGAERHEQYF
TRBV4-1	TRBD2	TRBJ2-3	once	TGCGCCAGCAGCCAAGGGCTAGCGGGTGGCACAGATACGCAGTATTTT	CASSQGLAGGTDTQYF
TRBV7-9	.	TRBJ1-2	once	TGTGCCAGCAGCCCCGGGGGTAAGAATGGCTACACCTTC	CASSPGGKNGYTF
TRBV5-6	TRBD2	TRBJ2-7	.	TGTGCCAGCAGCTTTTTTTACCCTAGCGGATACGAGCAGTACTTC	CASSFFYPSGYEQYF
TRBV2	.	TRBJ1-1	.	TGTGCCAGCTCCGCGGAGGGAATTTTGACTGAAGCTTTCTTT	CASSAEGILTEAFF
TRBV6-5	TRBD1	TRBJ1-1	.	TGTGCCAGCAGACAGGGGTTAAGGAACACTGAAGCTTTCTTT	CASRQGLRNTEAFF
TRBV5-1	TRBD1	TRBJ1-1	.	TGCGCCAGCAGCTTACGACAGGGGATGAACACTGAAGCTTTCTTT	CASSLRQGMNTEAFF
TRBV4-1	TRBD1	TRBJ1-2	.	TGCGCCAGCAGCCCGCTCCGGGACAGCGGGTACGGCTACACCTTC	CASSPLRDSGYGYTF
TRBV9	TRBD2	TRBJ2-2	.	TGTGCCACCTCCCAGGAGAGCGGGGGTACCGGGGAGCTGTTTTTT	CATSQESGGTGELFF
TRBV6-1	TRBD1	TRBJ1-5	.	TGTGCCAGCAGGGGGACAGGGTATCAGCCCCAGCATTTT	CASRGTGYQPQHF
TRBV12-5	TRBD1	TRBJ2-5	.	TGTGCTAGTGGTTCTGGACAGGGCAAAGGAGAGACCCAGTACTTC	CASGSGQGKGETQYF
TRBV5-1	.	TRBJ1-1	few	TGCGCCAGCAGCTTAGCGGGGGGGTTGAACACTGAAGCTTTCTTT	CASSLAGGLNTEAFF
TRBV7-6	TRBD2	TRBJ2-7	.	TGTGCCAGCAGCTCCCAAGCGGGAGTCGAGCAGTACTTC	CASSSQAGVEQYF
TRBV9	.	TRBJ1-5	once	TGTGCCAGCAGCGTAACGGCAGGGGACAATCAGCCCCAGCATTTT	CASSVTAGDNQPQHF
TRBV19	TRBD1	TRBJ1-5	.	TGTGCCAGTAGTATGGCTCACAGGGGAGGAAATCAGCCCCAGCATTTT	CASSMAHRGGNQPQHF
TRBV11-3	.	TRBJ2-5	.	TGTGCCAGCAGCCCGGACAGCCGGTCGGCCCAGTACTTC	CASSPDSRSAQYF
TRBV11-2	TRBD1	TRBJ2-5	.	TGTGCCAGCAGCTTAGGGGGAGGTGACAGGGGGCGAGAGACCCAGTACTTC	CASSLGGGDRGRETQYF
TRBV19	TRBD2	TRBJ2-7	.	TGTGCCAGTAGTATGGTGGCTAGCGGGTCCTACGAGCAGTACTTC	CASSMVASGSYEQYF
TRBV28	.	TRBJ1-5	once	TGTGCCAGCAGTCCTGTTCGAGTGGTCAGCAATCAGCCCCAGCATTTT	CASSPVRVVSNQPQHF
TRBV14	.	TRBJ2-3	.	TGTGCCAGCAGCCGACAGGTCGGGTGGGCAGATACGCAGTATTTT	CASSRQVGWADTQYF
TRBV6-1	.	TRBJ1-1	.	TGTGCCAGCAGGACAGAACCGAACACTGAAGCTTTCTTT	CASRTEPNTEAFF
TRBV10-3	TRBD2	TRBJ2-5	.	TGTGCCATCAGTGAGTCTTTCGCGGCTAGCGGGAGGCAAAGGAGAGAGACCCAGTACTTC	CAISESFAASGRQRRETQYF
TRBV7-9	.	TRBJ2-6	.	TGTGCCAGCAGCTTAAGAGGTGCTGGGGCCAACGTCCTGACTTTC	CASSLRGAGANVLTF
TRBV29-1	.	TRBJ1-1	.	TGCAGCGTTGGGCCGGGGATTCCGAACACTGAAGCTTTCTTT	CSVGPGIPNTEAFF
TRBV23-1	.	TRBJ2-3	.	TGCGCCAGCAGTCATCAGGGACATTGCAGGACAGATACGCAGTATTTT	CASSHQGHCRTDTQYF
TRBV11-1	TRBD2	TRBJ2-1	once	TGTGCCAGCAGCTTAGTGGGGGGACTAGCCGGCGATGAGCAGTTCTTC	CASSLVGGLAGDEQFF
TRBV18	TRBD1	TRBJ1-4	once	TGTGCCAGCTCACCGAAGGACAGGGTGGTTGCAACTAATGAAAAACTGTTTTTT	CASSPKDRVVATNEKLFF
TRBV6-6	.	TRBJ1-4	few	TGTGCCAGCAGTACCTTGGCCCCCGAGGCGGAAAAACTGTTTTTT	CASSTLAPEAEKLFF
TRBV27	.	TRBJ2-1	few	TGTGCCAGCAGTACTACAGGGAGCCGACTACTGTACAATGAGCAGTTCTTC	CASSTTGSRLLYNEQFF
TRBV5-1	TRBD1	TRBJ2-7	.	TGCGCCAGCAGCCCGCCGGGACAGGTAGTCTCCGAGCAGTACTTC	CASSPPGQVVSEQYF
TRBV6-5	.	TRBJ2-3	.	TGTGCCAGCGGGCGCGGCACAGATACGCAGTATTTT	CASGRGTDTQYF
TRBV19	.	TRBJ2-7	.	TGTGCCAGTAGTATCTCGGCGGATCTCTCCTACGAGCAGTACTTC	CASSISADLSYEQYF
TRBV7-8	.	TRBJ2-7	.	TGTGCCAGCAGCACGACAGGCTCCTACGAGCAGTACTTC	CASSTTGSYEQYF
TRBV29-1	TRBD1	TRBJ2-7	.	TGCAGTGGAGGACAGGGGAGACTAGGCGAGCAGTACTTC	CSGGQGRLGEQYF
TRBV10-1	TRBD1	TRBJ2-2	.	TGCGCCAGCAAAGACGGGACAGAGACCGGGGAGCTGTTTTTT	CASKDGTETGELFF
TRBV9	TRBD2	TRBJ2-1	.	TGTGCCAGCAGCGCTTTTACTTTGACTAGCGGGAAACACAATGAGCAGTTCTTC	CASSAFTLTSGKHNEQFF
TRBV2	.	TRBJ2-6	.	TGTGCCAGGGATAAGACAGGCCCTATCTCTGGGGCCAACGTCCTGACTTTC	CARDKTGPISGANVLTF